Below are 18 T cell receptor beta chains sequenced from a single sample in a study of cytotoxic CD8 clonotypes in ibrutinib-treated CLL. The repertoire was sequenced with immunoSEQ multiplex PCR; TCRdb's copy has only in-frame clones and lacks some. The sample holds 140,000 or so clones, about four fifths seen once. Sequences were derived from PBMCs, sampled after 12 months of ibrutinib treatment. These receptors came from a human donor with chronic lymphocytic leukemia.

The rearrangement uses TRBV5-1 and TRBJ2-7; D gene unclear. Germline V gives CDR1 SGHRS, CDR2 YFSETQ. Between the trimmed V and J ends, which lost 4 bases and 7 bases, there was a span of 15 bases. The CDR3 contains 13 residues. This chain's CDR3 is CASSQAQAWEQYF. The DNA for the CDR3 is TGCGCCAGCAGCCAGGCCCAAGCGTGGGAGCAGTACTTC.

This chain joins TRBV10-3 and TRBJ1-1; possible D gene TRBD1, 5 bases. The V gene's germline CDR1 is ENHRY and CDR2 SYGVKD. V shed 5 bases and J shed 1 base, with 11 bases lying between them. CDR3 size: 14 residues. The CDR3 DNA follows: TGTGCCATCAGTACAGGACGGTCGAACACTGAAGCTTTCTTT. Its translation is CAISTGRSNTEAFF.

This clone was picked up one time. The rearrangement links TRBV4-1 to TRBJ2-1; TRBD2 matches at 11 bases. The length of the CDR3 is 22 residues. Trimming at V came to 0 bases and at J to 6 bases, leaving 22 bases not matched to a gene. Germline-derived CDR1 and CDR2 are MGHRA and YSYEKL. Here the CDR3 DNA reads TGCGCCAGCAGCCAAGATTTGGGTAGGCTAGCGGGAGGTAGGGGGGGAGGCAATGAGCAGTTCTTC. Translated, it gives CASSQDLGRLAGGRGGGNEQFF.

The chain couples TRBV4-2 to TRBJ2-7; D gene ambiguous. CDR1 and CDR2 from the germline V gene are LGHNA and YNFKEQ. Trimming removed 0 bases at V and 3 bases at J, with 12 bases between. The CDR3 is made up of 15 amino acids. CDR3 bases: TGTGCCAGCAGCCAAGAATGGGGATGGGTCTACGAGCAGTACTTC. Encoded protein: CASSQEWGWVYEQYF.

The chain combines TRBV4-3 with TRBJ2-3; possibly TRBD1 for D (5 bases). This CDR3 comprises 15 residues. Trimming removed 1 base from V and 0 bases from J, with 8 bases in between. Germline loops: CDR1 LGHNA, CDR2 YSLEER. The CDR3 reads CASSQGQGSTDTQYF. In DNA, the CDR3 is TGCGCCAGCAGCCAAGGGCAGGGCAGCACAGATACGCAGTATTTT.

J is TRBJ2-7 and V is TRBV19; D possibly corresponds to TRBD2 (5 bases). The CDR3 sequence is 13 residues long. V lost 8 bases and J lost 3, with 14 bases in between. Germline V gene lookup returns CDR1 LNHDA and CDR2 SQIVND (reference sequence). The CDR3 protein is CASPIPSLYEQYF. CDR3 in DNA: TGTGCCAGTCCAATACCTAGCCTCTACGAGCAGTACTTC.

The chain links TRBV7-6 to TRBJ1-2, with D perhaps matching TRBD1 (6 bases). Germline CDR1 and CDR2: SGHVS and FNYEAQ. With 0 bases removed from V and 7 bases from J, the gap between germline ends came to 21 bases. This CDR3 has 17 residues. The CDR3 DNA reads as TGTGCCAGCAGCTTAGCCCCCCGAGGGGGGATCGGGGGTGGCTACACCTTC. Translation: CASSLAPRGGIGGGYTF. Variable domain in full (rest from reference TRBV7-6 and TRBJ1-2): GAGVSQSPRYKVTKRGQDVALRCDPISGHVSLYWYRQALGQGPEFLTYFNYEAQQDKSGLPNDRFSAERPEGSISTLTIQRTEQRDSAMYRCASSLAPRGGIGGGYTFGSGTRLTVV.

CDR3 sequence (DNA): TGTGCCAGCAGCACTCTGGGGGGAGTATTGAACGAGCAGTACTTC. Protein: CASSTLGGVLNEQYF. The V call is TRBV11-2, the J call TRBJ2-7, with a possible D match to TRBD2 (6 bases). CDR1 is SGHAT, CDR2 FQNNGV, per germline. The CDR3 loop spans 15 amino acids. Trimming stripped 5 bases from V and 5 bases from J, with 19 bases between.

CDR3: CASSTAGSSYNEQFF. In DNA form, the CDR3 reads TGTGCCAGTAGTACGGCCGGGAGCTCCTACAATGAGCAGTTCTTC. This chain joins TRBV19 and TRBJ2-1, with D possibly being TRBD2 (6 bases). The germline V gene has CDR1 LNHDA and CDR2 SQIVND (reference sequence). The V end was cut by 4 bases, the J end by 0 bases, with 10 bases between. The CDR3 totals 15 residues.

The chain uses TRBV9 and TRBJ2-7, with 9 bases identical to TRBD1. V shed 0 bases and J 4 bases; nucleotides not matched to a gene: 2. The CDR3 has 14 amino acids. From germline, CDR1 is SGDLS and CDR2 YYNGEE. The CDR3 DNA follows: TGTGCCAGCAGCGTAGGGGACAGGGTATACGAGCAGTACTTC. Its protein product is CASSVGDRVYEQYF.

The CDR3 protein is CASSVTSGSPAGELFF. In DNA, the CDR3 is TGTGCCAGCAGCGTAACTAGCGGGAGTCCTGCCGGGGAGCTGTTTTTT. V and J are TRBV9 and TRBJ2-2; 11 bases map to TRBD2. Germline V gene sequence: CDR1 SGDLS, CDR2 YYNGEE. The CDR3 sequence is 16 residues long. V lost 1 base to trimming and J lost 6 bases; unmatched junction nucleotides: 5.

The CDR3: CASSPKGQGEHEQYF. In DNA, the CDR3 is TGTGCCAGCAGCCCAAAGGGACAGGGCGAGCACGAGCAGTACTTC. The rearrangement joins TRBV7-2 to TRBJ2-7; 9 nucleotides line up with TRBD1. The V and J ends lost 5 bases and 5 bases, in that order; junction bases with no gene match: 10. This CDR3 contains 15 residues. Germline CDR1 is SGHTA and CDR2 is FQGNSA. The entire variable domain, with the rest obtained from reference TRBV7-2 and TRBJ2-7, is as follows: GAGVSQSPSNKVTEKGKDVELRCDPISGHTALYWYRQSLGQGLEFLIYFQGNSAPDKSGLPSDRFSAERTGGSVSTLTIQRTQQEDSAVYLCASSPKGQGEHEQYFGPGTRLTVT.

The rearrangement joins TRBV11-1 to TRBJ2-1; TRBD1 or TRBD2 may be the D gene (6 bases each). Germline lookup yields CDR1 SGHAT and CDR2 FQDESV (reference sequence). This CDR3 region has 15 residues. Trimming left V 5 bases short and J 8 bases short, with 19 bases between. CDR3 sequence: CASSTPDEGGDEQFF. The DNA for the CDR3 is TGTGCCAGCAGCACCCCCGATGAGGGGGGCGATGAGCAGTTCTTC.

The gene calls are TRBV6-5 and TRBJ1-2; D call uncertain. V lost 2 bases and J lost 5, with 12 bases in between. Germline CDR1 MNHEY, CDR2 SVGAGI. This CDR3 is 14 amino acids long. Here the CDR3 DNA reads TGTGCCAGCAGTTACGCGGGCGGTTATTATGGCTACACCTTC. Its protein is CASSYAGGYYGYTF.

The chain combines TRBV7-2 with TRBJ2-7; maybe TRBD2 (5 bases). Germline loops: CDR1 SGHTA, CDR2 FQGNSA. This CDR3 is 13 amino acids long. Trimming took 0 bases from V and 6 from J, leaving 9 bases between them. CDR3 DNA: TGTGCCAGCAGCTTAGCGGGAGTTCGCGAGCAGTACTTC. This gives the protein CASSLAGVREQYF.

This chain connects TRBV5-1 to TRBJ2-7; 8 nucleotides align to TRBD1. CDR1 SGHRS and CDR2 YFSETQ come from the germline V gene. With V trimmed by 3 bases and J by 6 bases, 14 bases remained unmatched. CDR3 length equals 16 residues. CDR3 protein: CASSWGDRLFSGEQYF. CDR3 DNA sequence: TGCGCCAGCAGCTGGGGGGACAGGTTGTTTTCTGGCGAGCAGTACTTC.

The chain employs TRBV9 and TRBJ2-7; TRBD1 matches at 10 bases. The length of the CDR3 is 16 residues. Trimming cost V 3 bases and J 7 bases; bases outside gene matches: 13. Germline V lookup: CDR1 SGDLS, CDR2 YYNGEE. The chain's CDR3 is CASSGALGQGLGEQYF. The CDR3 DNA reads TGTGCCAGCAGCGGAGCATTGGGACAGGGGTTGGGAGAGCAGTACTTC.

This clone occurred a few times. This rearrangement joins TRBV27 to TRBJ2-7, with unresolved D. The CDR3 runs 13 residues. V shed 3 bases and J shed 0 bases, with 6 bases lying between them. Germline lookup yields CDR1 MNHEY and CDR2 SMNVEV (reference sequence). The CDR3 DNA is TGTGCCAGCAGTTTTTCCCACTCCTACGAGCAGTACTTC. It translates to CASSFSHSYEQYF.